The 27 T cell receptor beta chains below all came from one sample that was sequenced in a study of T-cell reconstitution after alpha-beta-depleted transplantation in children. The authors prepared the TCRbeta library with unique molecular identifiers. TCRdb reprocessed the PCR reads via MiXCR and lists one record per CDR3 protein. This table has 900,000 or so distinct CDR3 sequences, roughly 15% appearing once. The sample here was PBMCs, mostly from graft donor cells, taken 360 days after TCRalphabeta/CD19-depleted stem cell transplant. The receptors here all came from a male patient between 10 and 17 years old who had a stem cell transplant for acute lymphoblastic leukemia, so the T cells may come from the graft donor.

The sample holds many counts of this clonotype. The genes are TRBV30 and TRBJ1-1; D unresolved. Trimming took 3 bases from V and 10 from J, leaving 12 bases between them. Germline V gene sequence: CDR1 GTSNPN, CDR2 SVGIG (reference sequence). The length of the CDR3 is 11 residues. CDR3 bases: TGTGCCTGGAGCGAAAGTAGATCAGCTTTCTTT. Amino acid sequence: CAWSESRSAFF.

The chain uses TRBV10-1 and TRBJ2-4; TRBD2 might be the D (7 bases). The CDR3 is 15 amino acids. CDR1 and CDR2 from the germline V gene are WNHNN and SYGVQD (reference sequence). V lost 0 bases, J lost 9 bases, and 15 bases lay in between. As DNA, the CDR3 is TGCGCCAGCAGTGAGTCTGGAGGGGGGGAAAGCATTCAGTACTTC. Amino acids: CASSESGGGESIQYF.

The chain links TRBV10-3 to TRBJ2-3; D call uncertain. CDR1 and CDR2 from the germline V gene are ENHRY and SYGVKD. The length of the CDR3 is 14 residues. Trimming left V 5 bases short and J 1 base short, with 10 bases between. The CDR3 DNA follows: TGTGCCATCAGTCCCAGGATCGGCACAGATACGCAGTATTTT. Translation: CAISPRIGTDTQYF.

This rearrangement joins TRBV12-3 or TRBV12-4 to TRBJ2-7; no reliable D call. This CDR3 is built from 15 residues. Trimming shortened V by 5 bases and J by 4 bases, and 18 bases separated the two germline ends. The CDR3 region has the DNA TGTGCCAGCAGTCCTGATGGGATGGGTCTATACGAGCAGTACTTC. Its protein product is CASSPDGMGLYEQYF.

V and J are TRBV5-1 and TRBJ2-7; D may match TRBD1 or TRBD2 (5 bases each). V was cut by 0 bases and J by 5 bases, with 18 bases left in between. Germline-derived CDR1 and CDR2 are SGHRS and YFSETQ. The CDR3 spans 16 residues. In DNA, the CDR3 is TGCGCCAGCAGCTTGGCCTTTCCTGGTGGGGGAGACGAGCAGTACTTC. It yields the protein CASSLAFPGGGDEQYF.

V and J are TRBV9 and TRBJ2-7; D call uncertain. V lost 4 bases, J lost 1 base, and 12 bases lay in between. The CDR3 covers 14 residues. CDR1 is SGDLS and CDR2 is YYNGEE in the germline V gene. As DNA, the CDR3 is TGTGCCAGCAGCCCTAGTGACACTTCCTACGAGCAGTACTTC. This codes for CASSPSDTSYEQYF.

This chain uses TRBV29-1 with TRBJ1-1, with a tentative D call TRBD1 (5 bases). V lost 1 base and J 0 bases, leaving 6 bases between the germline ends. CDR1 and CDR2 (germline): SQVTM, ANQGSEA. CDR3 size: 13 residues. CDR3 sequence: CSVEVQVNTEAFF. CDR3 DNA: TGCAGCGTTGAAGTACAGGTGAACACTGAAGCTTTCTTT.

The chain has TRBV14 and TRBJ1-4, with D unresolved. Germline CDR1 reads SGHDN; CDR2 reads FVKESK. V shed 2 bases and J shed 0 bases, with 13 bases lying between them. The CDR3 totals 17 residues. CDR3 nucleotides: TGTGCCAGCAGCCAATATGGTGGGGTTGCAACTAATGAAAAACTGTTTTTT. Translation gives CASSQYGGVATNEKLFF.

This clonotype was recorded a few times. The chain recombines TRBV12-3 or TRBV12-4 with TRBJ2-7; D gene ambiguous. V lost 2 bases to trimming and J lost 2 bases, with 16 bases between them. The CDR3 is 16 residues long. CDR3 DNA sequence: TGTGCCAGCAGTTTACCCCCCAGGACGGACCCCTACGAGCAGTACTTC. It codes for CASSLPPRTDPYEQYF.

In its sample, this clonotype was seen many times. The chain joins TRBV5-1 to TRBJ2-1; no firm D call. Germline-derived CDR1 and CDR2 are SGHRS and YFSETQ. V lost 5 bases and J lost 0, with 6 bases in between. The CDR3 consists of 13 residues. Here the CDR3 reads CASRESSYNEQFF. The CDR3 bases are TGCGCCAGCAGGGAAAGCTCCTACAATGAGCAGTTCTTC.

The chain is built from TRBV2 and TRBJ2-7, with D hard to call. The V end was cut by 6 bases, the J end by 4 bases, with 16 bases between. The V gene's germline CDR1 is SNHLY and CDR2 FYNNEI. There are 14 residues in the CDR3. CDR3 DNA: TGTGCCAGCAGAGTCCGGGCCCTTGCGTACGAGCAGTACTTC. The encoded protein is CASRVRALAYEQYF.

This chain links TRBV4-1 with TRBJ2-1, with 12 bases aligning to TRBD2. CDR3 length equals 19 residues. V lost 4 bases to trimming and J lost 1 base; unmatched junction nucleotides: 11. The germline V gene encodes CDR1 MGHRA and CDR2 YSYEKL. In nucleotides, the CDR3 is TGCGCCAGCAGCCCTCGGACTAGCGGGGAGGAGGTTTCCTACAATGAGCAGTTCTTC. Translating it yields CASSPRTSGEEVSYNEQFF.

The CDR3 nucleotides read TGTGCCAGCAGCGAAGAAAGCGGGGTGAGGCCTACGCAGTATTTT. It encodes CASSEESGVRPTQYF. The chain uses TRBV13 and TRBJ2-3; 7 bases line up with TRBD2. This CDR3 has 15 amino acids. The germline gives CDR1 PRHDT, CDR2 FYEKMQ (reference sequence). Trimming at V came to 5 bases and at J to 8 bases, leaving 13 bases not matched to a gene.

This clonotype has a count of ten or more. The chain combines TRBV27 with TRBJ2-7; D tentatively reads TRBD1 or TRBD2 (5 bases each). Trimming removed 4 bases from V and 3 bases from J, with 10 bases in between. Germline loops: CDR1 MNHEY, CDR2 SMNVEV (reference sequence). This CDR3 has 13 residues. CDR3 residues: CASSWDRFYEQYF. Here the CDR3 DNA reads TGTGCCAGCAGTTGGGACCGATTCTACGAGCAGTACTTC.

This clonotype was recorded a few times. This chain uses TRBV2 with TRBJ1-5; D is possibly TRBD1 (5 bases). V lost 8 bases, J lost 7 bases, and 15 bases lay in between. The CDR3 has 13 amino acids. Germline CDR1 SNHLY, CDR2 FYNNEI. Written as DNA, the CDR3 is TGTGCCAGCCTCCCCTGGCGGGGCCAGCCCCAGCATTTT. Its translation is CASLPWRGQPQHF.

This clonotype was observed many times. The rearrangement uses TRBV6-5 and TRBJ2-7, with 7 bases aligning to TRBD1. Germline CDR1 MNHEY, CDR2 SVGAGI. J gave up 1 base and V 8 bases, and 11 bases lay outside the gene matches. This CDR3 is built from 15 residues. CDR3 loop: CASGKLRGQSYEQYF. CDR3 sequence (DNA): TGTGCCAGCGGAAAGTTAAGGGGACAGTCCTACGAGCAGTACTTC.

This clonotype was seen only a few times. The chain employs TRBV5-1 and TRBJ1-1; TRBD1 is a possible D gene (5 bases). Germline assignment: CDR1 SGHRS and CDR2 YFSETQ. Trimming removed 4 bases at V and 0 bases at J, with 16 bases between. This CDR3 spans 16 amino acids. CDR3 nucleotides: TGCGCCAGCAGCATTGTTGCGACGGGGGTGAACACTGAAGCTTTCTTT. Its protein product is CASSIVATGVNTEAFF.

This clonotype was detected many times. Relative to the germline gene, one junction end is altered; a read error may explain this. The CDR3 DNA is TGCGCCAGCAGCCCCCGGACTAGCGGCCAAGAGACCCAGTACTTC. As protein: CASSPRTSGQETQYF. V is TRBV12-3 or TRBV12-4 and J is TRBJ2-5; TRBD2 agrees at 10 bases. The CDR3 loop spans 15 amino acids.

The V gene is TRBV15, the J gene TRBJ2-7; unclear D gene. This CDR3 has 15 residues. Germline loops: CDR1 LNHNV, CDR2 YYDKDF (reference sequence). The V and J ends lost 0 bases and 7 bases respectively, with 16 bases between them. The CDR3 nucleotides are TGTGCCACCAGCAGAGATCTTGGCGCGGCCTGGGAGCAGTACTTC. Its translation is CATSRDLGAAWEQYF.

This clonotype occurred many times. The CDR3 sequence is CASSPGGDAHNEQFF. CDR3 nucleotides: TGCGCCAGCAGCCCGGGAGGAGATGCCCACAATGAGCAGTTCTTC. The chain employs TRBV4-1 and TRBJ2-1; 7 bases map to TRBD2. The length of the CDR3 is 15 residues. V lost 4 bases to trimming and J lost 5 bases; unmatched junction nucleotides: 8. Per germline, CDR1 MGHRA and CDR2 YSYEKL.

This clonotype was found many times. The chain links TRBV25-1 to TRBJ2-3; no reliable D call. The CDR3 contains 11 residues. Germline CDR1 is MGHDK and CDR2 is SYGVNS. V was trimmed by 6 bases and J by 7 bases, leaving 8 bases between them. The CDR3 nucleotides are TGTGCCAGCAGAGGGTACAATACGCAGTATTTT. This encodes CASRGYNTQYF.

This clonotype has just a few counts. J is TRBJ1-6 and V is TRBV12-3 or TRBV12-4, with TRBD1 matching 10 bases. Trimming at V came to 5 bases and at J to 5 bases, leaving 6 bases not matched to a gene. The length of the CDR3 is 16 residues. The CDR3 DNA reads TGTGCCAGCAGTCCATGGACAGGGGGGGATAATTCACCCCTCCACTTT. As protein: CASSPWTGGDNSPLHF.

This clonotype has a handful of counts. V gene TRBV20-1 combines with J gene TRBJ2-7, with 8 bases lining up with TRBD1. The J segment lost 2 bases and the V segment lost 5 bases, leaving 5 bases of the junction unmatched. The length of the CDR3 is 13 residues. From germline, CDR1 is DFQATT and CDR2 SNEGSKA (reference sequence). The CDR3 loop is CSAWTGSPYEQYF. The CDR3 DNA follows: TGCAGTGCTTGGACAGGGAGTCCCTACGAGCAGTACTTC.

Concerning this clonotype itself: The limits of the CDR3 on the DNA are not certain, so only TCRdb's listed CDR3 is given. The V and J genes are TRBV12-2 and TRBJ2-3; the table's D call, TRBD2, was not checked against the DNA. TRBV12-2 is labeled a pseudogene. The CDR3 is 18 amino acids long, termini counted. The CDR3 loop is CASCLVFVASGSTDTQYF.

This clonotype has a handful of counts. The chain has TRBV7-7 and TRBJ1-3; no reliable D call. CDR1 is SSHAT and CDR2 is FNYEAQ in the germline V gene (reference sequence). Trimming removed 2 bases at V and 0 bases at J, with 11 bases between. CDR3 length equals 16 residues. The CDR3 sequence is CASSLRHLSSGNTIYF. The CDR3 DNA sequence: TGTGCCAGCAGCTTACGACATCTGAGCTCTGGAAACACCATATATTTT.

There are a few counts of this clonotype. This rearrangement joins TRBV7-3 to TRBJ2-3; D remains ambiguous. This CDR3 contains 13 residues. The V gene lost 4 bases and the J gene lost 2 bases, with 7 bases spanning the gap. The V gene's germline CDR1 is SGHTA and CDR2 FQGTGA. In nucleotides, the CDR3 is TGTGCCAGCAGCTGGGCACACACAGATACGCAGTATTTT. This codes for CASSWAHTDTQYF.

This clonotype was seen many times. The chain combines TRBV5-6 with TRBJ2-7; the D call may be TRBD1 or TRBD2 (5 bases each). V lost 4 bases and J lost 7, with 21 bases in between. CDR1 and CDR2 (germline): SGHDT, YYEEEE. The CDR3 sequence is 15 residues long. This chain's CDR3 is CASSRRGPSLGEQYF. For the CDR3, the DNA is TGTGCCAGCAGCCGAAGGGGACCGTCTTTGGGGGAGCAGTACTTC.